Presented here are 28 T cell receptor beta chains from one specimen sequenced in a study of shared clonotypes between healthy human individuals (dated by TCRdb to 2020 to 2021). The library was produced with the immunoSEQ multiplex PCR assay. TCRdb took over this immuneACCESS table, retaining in-frame rearrangements with V and J assigned. Such tables are incomplete; in checked studies, under half of the missing clones stem from an unresolved V gene, and the remainder is unexplained. The sample data list roughly 2 million clones, and 85% to 95% of these were observed just once. In total, the top ten clones hold around 0.13% of the sample. The material sequenced was naive CD4+ T cells sorted from blood. The sample's cell subset or site label, decoded: CD45RA+ positively selected. These TCRs come from a man between 18 and 35 years old in good health.

The chain is built from TRBV28 and TRBJ1-2, with 8 positions matching TRBD1. V lost 5 bases, J lost 2 bases, and 7 bases stayed unmatched. CDR1 is MDHEN and CDR2 is SYDVKM in the germline V gene. This CDR3 contains 15 residues. The CDR3 DNA sequence: TGTGCCAGCAGTCCCAGGGGGCAGGAAAACTATGGCTACACCTTC. Its protein product is CASSPRGQENYGYTF.

The sample holds one count of this clone. The chain links TRBV28 to TRBJ2-1; D is ambiguous. From germline, CDR1 is MDHEN and CDR2 SYDVKM. The CDR3 sequence is 11 residues long. V was pared by 7 bases and J by 10 bases, with 11 bases between. The CDR3 nucleotides read TGTGCCAGCAACGGCCTCCGGGAGCAGTTCTTC. Its translation: CASNGLREQFF.

The V gene is TRBV10-1, the J gene TRBJ2-3, with 10 bases lining up with TRBD2. J gave up 4 bases and V 7 bases, and 8 bases lay outside the gene matches. CDR3 length: 15 amino acids. CDR1 WNHNN and CDR2 SYGVQD come from the germline V gene (reference sequence). CDR3 amino acids: CASMVLAGVPDTQYF. CDR3 bases: TGCGCCAGCATGGTTCTAGCGGGAGTTCCAGATACGCAGTATTTT.

This rearrangement joins TRBV19 to TRBJ2-1; TRBD2 matches 8 bases. The CDR3 sequence is 16 residues long. Germline V CDR1 and CDR2: LNHDA, SQIVND (reference sequence). The ends lost 2 bases at V and 0 bases at J; junction bases unmatched: 3. The CDR3 sequence: CASSILAGLSYNEQFF. The CDR3, as DNA: TGTGCCAGTAGTATATTAGCGGGGCTCTCCTACAATGAGCAGTTCTTC.

The V call is TRBV5-4, the J call TRBJ1-4, with D unresolved. The CDR3 is made up of 15 amino acids. The germline gives CDR1 SGHNT, CDR2 YYREEE (reference sequence). Trimming removed 0 bases at V and 0 bases at J, with 6 bases between. The CDR3 reads CASSLAQATNEKLFF. CDR3 DNA: TGTGCCAGCAGCTTGGCCCAAGCAACTAATGAAAAACTGTTTTTT. Looking up the rest from reference TRBV5-4 and TRBJ1-4 gives the full variable domain: ETGVTQSPTHLIKTRGQQVTLRCSSQSGHNTVSWYQQALGQGPQFIFQYYREEENGRGNFPPRFSGLQFPNYSSELNVNALELDDSALYLCASSLAQATNEKLFFGSGTQLSVL.

The rearrangement joins TRBV6-1 to TRBJ2-7, with 11 bases that match TRBD1. CDR1 MNHNS and CDR2 SASEGT come from the germline V gene. V was clipped by 7 bases and J by 5 bases; unmatched bases: 4. This CDR3 is 13 amino acids long. CDR3 loop: CASNRDRGDEQYF. In nucleotides, the CDR3 is TGTGCCAGCAACCGGGACAGGGGGGACGAGCAGTACTTC.

On this clone itself: Other DNA sequences in the sample encode the same CDR3. The chain combines TRBV27 with TRBJ2-7; no definite D call. V shed 2 bases and J shed 2 bases, with 7 bases lying between them. CDR3 size: 13 residues. The V gene's germline CDR1 is MNHEY and CDR2 SMNVEV (reference sequence). CDR3 protein: CASSLGLTYEQYF. The CDR3 region has the DNA TGTGCCAGCAGTTTAGGGCTAACCTACGAGCAGTACTTC.

The J gene is TRBJ2-5, the V gene TRBV7-6, with TRBD2 matching 7 bases. The CDR3 totals 12 residues. From germline, CDR1 is SGHVS and CDR2 FNYEAQ. V lost 4 bases, J lost 7 bases, and 3 bases stayed unmatched. In DNA form, the CDR3 reads TGTGCCAGCAGCTCCGGCGGGGGGACCCAGTACTTC. Protein: CASSSGGGTQYF.

The chain recombines TRBV7-6 with TRBJ2-5; TRBD1 agrees at 7 bases. The CDR3 has 13 amino acids. The germline V gene has CDR1 SGHVS and CDR2 FNYEAQ. The V and J ends lost 7 bases and 4 bases, in that order; junction bases with no gene match: 6. CDR3 sequence: CASNNRGTETQYF. The DNA for the CDR3 is TGTGCCAGCAACAACAGGGGCACAGAGACCCAGTACTTC.

This clone occurred once. J is TRBJ2-3 and V is TRBV10-3; D possibly corresponds to TRBD2 (6 bases). This CDR3 has 12 amino acids. Looked up from germline, CDR1 is ENHRY and CDR2 is SYGVKD. CDR3 amino acids: CAVASGADTQYF. For the CDR3, the DNA is TGTGCGGTTGCGTCGGGAGCAGATACGCAGTATTTT.

The V and J genes are TRBV7-2 and TRBJ2-2; 8 nucleotides align to TRBD1. Germline trimming cut 3 bases from V and 5 bases from J; bases unmatched to any gene: 5. The CDR3 runs to 15 residues. Germline V gene data show CDR1 as SGHTA and CDR2 as FQGNSA. The CDR3 coding sequence is TGTGCCAGCAGCTTCCGGACAGGGCCGACCGGGGAGCTGTTTTTT. It is translated as CASSFRTGPTGELFF.

The CDR3, as DNA: TGTGCCAGCAGCCAACAGAACACCGGGGAGCTGTTTTTT. It codes for CASSQQNTGELFF. V is TRBV14 and J is TRBJ2-2; D is undetermined. This CDR3 contains 13 residues. The V end was cut by 2 bases, the J end by 1 base, with 2 bases between. CDR1 and CDR2 from the germline V gene are SGHDN and FVKESK.

Note on this clone: The sample contains more than one DNA sequence encoding this CDR3. The chain couples TRBV5-6 to TRBJ2-7, with 9 nucleotides matching TRBD1. Germline CDR1 and CDR2: SGHDT and YYEEEE. This CDR3 is built from 14 residues. The ends lost 1 base at V and 2 bases at J; junction bases unmatched: 1. Written as DNA, the CDR3 is TGTGCCAGCAGCTTGAGACAGGGGGCCTACGAGCAGTACTTC. This codes for CASSLRQGAYEQYF.

As for this clone: The same CDR3 also results from other DNA sequences found in this sample. V usage is TRBV18 and J usage is TRBJ1-4, with 8 bases that match TRBD1. Germline loops: CDR1 KGHSH, CDR2 LQKENI. This CDR3 region has 16 residues. Trimming took 2 bases from V and 0 from J; bases not matched to a gene: 2. The CDR3 region has the DNA TGTGCCAGCTCACCAGGACAGGGCGCAACTAATGAAAAACTGTTTTTT. Its translation: CASSPGQGATNEKLFF.

With respect to this clone: This sample also contains other DNA sequences that code for the same CDR3. As DNA, the CDR3 is TGTGCCAGCTCACCACCGGGGACTAGCGCCTACGAGCAGTACTTC. This gives the protein CASSPPGTSAYEQYF. J is TRBJ2-7 and V is TRBV18; 10 bases fit TRBD2. This CDR3 comprises 15 residues. The trim removed 0 bases at V and 2 bases at J, leaving 1 base unmatched. The germline V gene encodes CDR1 KGHSH and CDR2 LQKENI.

For this clone: Additional DNA sequences in this sample encode the identical CDR3. The genes are TRBV30 and TRBJ2-1; 8 bases align to TRBD2. This CDR3 comprises 15 residues. V dropped 0 bases and J dropped 3; count of bases not matched to a gene: 4. Germline values: CDR1 GTSNPN, CDR2 SVGIG (reference sequence). CDR3 in amino acids: CAWSVRAGGYNEQFF. The CDR3, as DNA: TGTGCCTGGAGTGTACGGGCGGGGGGCTACAATGAGCAGTTCTTC.

The chain combines TRBV28 with TRBJ2-5; 7 bases line up with TRBD1. The ends lost 2 bases at V and 4 bases at J; junction bases unmatched: 7. Germline V lookup: CDR1 MDHEN, CDR2 SYDVKM. CDR3 length: 15 residues. The CDR3 bases are TGTGCCAGCAGTTTAGCCGACAGGGTGGGAGAGACCCAGTACTTC. It encodes CASSLADRVGETQYF.

A word on this clone: Other DNA sequences within the sample encode an identical CDR3. The chain is built from TRBV7-2 and TRBJ1-3, with a tentative D call TRBD1 (6 bases). The CDR3 has 15 amino acids. The germline gives CDR1 SGHTA, CDR2 FQGNSA. V lost 5 bases, J lost 0 bases, and 11 bases lay in between. The CDR3 reads CASSPRGSSGNTIYF. CDR3 nucleotides: TGTGCCAGCAGCCCTAGGGGGTCCTCTGGAAACACCATATATTTT.

Only one count was recorded for this clone. DNA of the CDR3: TGTGCCACCAGCAGAGATCCGGGACAGTGGTACTCACCCCTCCACTTT. Amino acids: CATSRDPGQWYSPLHF. The chain uses TRBV15 and TRBJ1-6; the match to TRBD1 covers 7 bases. CDR1 is LNHNV, CDR2 YYDKDF, per germline (reference sequence). The trim removed 0 bases at V and 10 bases at J, leaving 9 bases unmatched. CDR3 length: 16 amino acids.

The V gene is TRBV27, the J gene TRBJ1-6; TRBD1 might be the D (5 bases). This CDR3 has 16 amino acids. CDR1 is MNHEY, CDR2 SMNVEV, per germline (reference sequence). V gave up 5 bases and J gave up 0 bases, with 11 bases separating them. The DNA for the CDR3 is TGTGCCAGCAGTGGGGACTTCTACTCCTATAATTCACCCCTCCACTTT. It specifies CASSGDFYSYNSPLHF.

This chain uses TRBV11-2 with TRBJ2-3; a weak D match, TRBD2 (5 bases). Germline assignment: CDR1 SGHAT and CDR2 FQNNGV. Trimming shortened V by 1 base and J by 2 bases, and 10 bases separated the two germline ends. The CDR3 contains 15 residues. The CDR3 DNA reads as TGTGCCAGCAGCTTAGGTGGGAGCCCCACAGATACGCAGTATTTT. Protein: CASSLGGSPTDTQYF.

The chain recombines TRBV7-9 with TRBJ2-3; 11 bases align to TRBD2. The CDR3 consists of 16 residues. Germline CDR1 reads SEHNR; CDR2 reads FQNEAQ (reference sequence). V lost 3 bases to trimming and J lost 1 base; unmatched junction nucleotides: 3. The CDR3 DNA sequence: TGTGCCAGCAGCTTCCCGGGACTAGCGGGCACAGATACGCAGTATTTT. Its protein is CASSFPGLAGTDTQYF.

This chain connects TRBV12-5 to TRBJ2-1; 7 bases fit TRBD2. Germline CDR1 reads LGHNT; CDR2 reads FRNRAP. This CDR3 comprises 15 residues. The J segment lost 6 bases and the V segment lost 7 bases, leaving 12 bases of the junction unmatched. CDR3 in amino acids: CASALPSGEFNEQFF. CDR3 nucleotide sequence: TGTGCTAGTGCCCTCCCTAGCGGCGAATTCAATGAGCAGTTCTTC. The full variable domain, rest sourced from reference TRBV12-5 and TRBJ2-1, is DARVTQTPRHKVTEMGQEVTMRCQPILGHNTVFWYRQTMMQGLELLAYFRNRAPLDDSGMPKDRFSAEMPDATLATLKIQPSEPRDSAVYFCASALPSGEFNEQFFGPGTRLTVL.

The gene calls are TRBV2 and TRBJ1-1, with 11 positions matching TRBD1. V lost 2 bases, J lost 11 bases, and 4 bases stayed unmatched. The CDR3 length is 13 residues. The germline V gene has CDR1 SNHLY and CDR2 FYNNEI. CDR3 amino acids: CASSESGTGGAFF. As DNA, the CDR3 is TGTGCCAGCAGTGAATCCGGGACAGGGGGGGCTTTCTTT.

This clone was seen once. The V gene is TRBV7-2, the J gene TRBJ1-1, with D maybe TRBD1 (5 bases). The CDR3 is 14 residues long. Trimming removed 5 bases from V and 3 bases from J, with 13 bases in between. Germline-derived CDR1 and CDR2 are SGHTA and FQGNSA. CDR3 sequence reads: CASSTGTAHTEAFF. DNA of the CDR3: TGTGCCAGCAGCACCGGGACGGCCCACACTGAAGCTTTCTTT.

A note on this clone: At the DNA level, this CDR3 is encoded by other sequences in the same sample as well. This chain connects TRBV7-2 to TRBJ1-3; D not resolved. This CDR3 has 14 residues. The germline V gene has CDR1 SGHTA and CDR2 FQGNSA. V lost 5 bases and J lost 0, with 8 bases in between. The CDR3 sequence is CASSNGPSGNTIYF. The CDR3 DNA sequence: TGTGCCAGCAGCAATGGCCCCTCTGGAAACACCATATATTTT.

The chain recombines TRBV7-8 with TRBJ2-7; 8 bases match TRBD2. Germline CDR1 is SGHVS and CDR2 is FQNEAQ. Germline trimming cut 7 bases from V and 2 bases from J; bases unmatched to any gene: 4. The length of the CDR3 is 13 residues. The CDR3 coding sequence is TGTGCCAGCAAAAGCGGGGGCGCCTACGAGCAGTACTTC. This translates into CASKSGGAYEQYF.

The V gene is TRBV7-2, the J gene TRBJ2-7, with 11 nucleotides matching TRBD2. CDR1 SGHTA and CDR2 FQGNSA come from the germline V gene. V dropped 1 base and J dropped 4; count of bases not matched to a gene: 9. The CDR3 has 17 amino acids. The CDR3 spells CASSLGWLAGGGYEQYF. Here the CDR3 DNA reads TGTGCCAGCAGCTTAGGATGGCTAGCGGGAGGCGGGTACGAGCAGTACTTC.